This is a list of T cell receptor beta chains from one sample in a study of T cell responses to AZD1222 COVID-19 vaccine. Using immunoSEQ multiplex PCR, the repertoire was profiled, and TCRdb retains in-frame clones only, with some absent. The data hold roughly 120,000 clones, with around 90% observed a single time. The sample consisted of peripheral blood, taken on day 0 of MenACWY control vaccination. The receptors derive from an adult in good health. Both conserved end residues are part of each CDR3. Fields, in order: CDR3 DNA, CDR3 protein, V gene, J gene, clone size, D gene. The D gene is left open where the match is weak. A clone size is listed for some rows: how often the clone was seen (once, few, many), or a class if it is expanded.

CDR3nt: TGTGCCAGCAGCTTCCCAGGGTCGGAGACCCAGTACTTC
CDR3aa: CASSFPGSETQYF
v_gene: TRBV5-4
j_gene: TRBJ2-5
abundance: NA
d_gene: NA

CDR3nt: TGTGCCAGTACGGACCATCTCTCTGGGGCCAACGTCCTGACTTTC
CDR3aa: CASTDHLSGANVLTF
v_gene: TRBV19
j_gene: TRBJ2-6
abundance: NA
d_gene: NA

CDR3nt: TGTGCCAGCAGCCGACAGGGGCCCCTGAACACTGAAGCTTTCTTT
CDR3aa: CASSRQGPLNTEAFF
v_gene: TRBV7-9
j_gene: TRBJ1-1
abundance: NA
d_gene: TRBD1

CDR3nt: TGCGCCAGCAGCTTGGCCCCTTCCGACAGGGGTTTTCCCGGGGAGCTGTTTTTT
CDR3aa: CASSLAPSDRGFPGELFF
v_gene: TRBV5-1
j_gene: TRBJ2-2
abundance: NA
d_gene: TRBD1

CDR3nt: TGCGCCAGCAGCCAAGGGGCCGGACTAGCGGGGGAAAGTGAGCAGTTCTTC
CDR3aa: CASSQGAGLAGESEQFF
v_gene: TRBV4-1
j_gene: TRBJ2-1
abundance: NA
d_gene: TRBD2

CDR3nt: TGTGCCAGTAGTCCGGGGGACAGGGTAATTTTT
CDR3aa: CASSPGDRVIF
v_gene: TRBV19
j_gene: TRBJ1-4
abundance: NA
d_gene: TRBD1

CDR3nt: TGCAGCGCAAGAAACAGGGGACCCTCCTACGAGCAGTACTTC
CDR3aa: CSARNRGPSYEQYF
v_gene: TRBV29-1
j_gene: TRBJ2-7
abundance: NA
d_gene: TRBD1

CDR3nt: TGTGCCAGCAGTACGGCCGGTTGGGGCTACGAGCAGTACTTC
CDR3aa: CASSTAGWGYEQYF
v_gene: TRBV2
j_gene: TRBJ2-7
abundance: NA
d_gene: NA

CDR3nt: TGCAGTGCTAGTCGGGGGGGCAATCAGCCCCAGCATTTT
CDR3aa: CSASRGGNQPQHF
v_gene: TRBV20-1
j_gene: TRBJ1-5
abundance: NA
d_gene: NA

CDR3nt: TGTGCCAGCAGCTTAGGAGGGGCGGGTGGCTACACCTTC
CDR3aa: CASSLGGAGGYTF
v_gene: TRBV7-3
j_gene: TRBJ1-2
abundance: NA
d_gene: NA

CDR3nt: TGTGCCATCAGTGAACCGACTAGCGGGAAGAGGAACGAGCAGTACTTC
CDR3aa: CAISEPTSGKRNEQYF
v_gene: TRBV10-3
j_gene: TRBJ2-7
abundance: NA
d_gene: TRBD2

CDR3nt: TGTGCCAGCAGCTCGAATCGGGCTTCCTATAATTCACCCCTCCACTTT
CDR3aa: CASSSNRASYNSPLHF
v_gene: TRBV7-9
j_gene: TRBJ1-6
abundance: NA
d_gene: NA

CDR3nt: TGTGCCAGCAGTCCCCTCACCTGGACAGGGGGATTCGAGCAGTACTTC
CDR3aa: CASSPLTWTGGFEQYF
v_gene: TRBV28
j_gene: TRBJ2-7
abundance: few
d_gene: TRBD1

CDR3nt: TGTGCCAGCAGCGTAGACTTGGGTCCCCAAGAGACCCAGTACTTC
CDR3aa: CASSVDLGPQETQYF
v_gene: TRBV9
j_gene: TRBJ2-5
abundance: NA
d_gene: NA

CDR3nt: TGTGCCAGCAGTGAGGGGGGAGCAACTAATGAAAAACTGTTTTTT
CDR3aa: CASSEGGATNEKLFF
v_gene: TRBV2
j_gene: TRBJ1-4
abundance: NA
d_gene: NA

CDR3nt: TGTGCCAGCAGCCTTGACGGGGACACTGAAGCTTTCTTT
CDR3aa: CASSLDGDTEAFF
v_gene: TRBV9
j_gene: TRBJ1-1
abundance: NA
d_gene: NA

CDR3nt: TGTGCCAGCAGCTTGCAGGGTATTGGGTCAGCTTTCTTT
CDR3aa: CASSLQGIGSAFF
v_gene: TRBV7-2
j_gene: TRBJ1-1
abundance: NA
d_gene: NA

CDR3nt: TGTGCCAGCAGCTTGTCCGCGCTTCTGGTCTTCGAGCAGTACTTC
CDR3aa: CASSLSALLVFEQYF
v_gene: TRBV5-5
j_gene: TRBJ2-7
abundance: NA
d_gene: NA

CDR3nt: TGTGCCAGCAGACCCCGGACTAGCGGGACGAACACCGGGGAGCTGTTTTTT
CDR3aa: CASRPRTSGTNTGELFF
v_gene: TRBV28
j_gene: TRBJ2-2
abundance: NA
d_gene: TRBD2

CDR3nt: TGTGCCAGCAGCTTATACTACGAGCAGTACTTC
CDR3aa: CASSLYYEQYF
v_gene: TRBV7-8
j_gene: TRBJ2-7
abundance: NA
d_gene: NA

CDR3nt: TGTGCCAGCAGCTCAGGCACCTCCTACGAGCAGTACTTC
CDR3aa: CASSSGTSYEQYF
v_gene: TRBV12-3/TRBV12-4
j_gene: TRBJ2-7
abundance: NA
d_gene: NA

CDR3nt: TGTGCCAGCTCACCTCGGAGGGACCAGTCAACTAATGAAAAACTGTTTTTT
CDR3aa: CASSPRRDQSTNEKLFF
v_gene: TRBV18
j_gene: TRBJ1-4
abundance: NA
d_gene: NA

CDR3nt: TGTGCCAGCAGCCCTGAGACGGGAGTTAGCCACGAGCAGTACTTC
CDR3aa: CASSPETGVSHEQYF
v_gene: TRBV2
j_gene: TRBJ2-7
abundance: NA
d_gene: NA

CDR3nt: TGCGCCAGCAGCTTTACTAGCGATGGGGGAGAGACCCAGTACTTC
CDR3aa: CASSFTSDGGETQYF
v_gene: TRBV5-1
j_gene: TRBJ2-5
abundance: NA
d_gene: TRBD2

CDR3nt: TGTGCCAGCAGCTTAGCCAACAGGGGTCAAGAGACCCAGTACTTC
CDR3aa: CASSLANRGQETQYF
v_gene: TRBV7-9
j_gene: TRBJ2-5
abundance: NA
d_gene: TRBD1

CDR3nt: TGTGCCACCAGCAGGGACAGGCAGAGTGAAGCTTTCTTT
CDR3aa: CATSRDRQSEAFF
v_gene: TRBV15
j_gene: TRBJ1-1
abundance: once
d_gene: TRBD1

CDR3nt: TGTGCCACCAGCAGAGATAAGTGGGAGGTCCGCACAGATACGCAGTATTTT
CDR3aa: CATSRDKWEVRTDTQYF
v_gene: TRBV15
j_gene: TRBJ2-3
abundance: NA
d_gene: NA

CDR3nt: TGTGCCAGCAGCCAAGAGGGAGGGGGTCCCCCTTACAATGAGCAGTTCTTC
CDR3aa: CASSQEGGGPPYNEQFF
v_gene: TRBV3-1/TRBV3-2
j_gene: TRBJ2-1
abundance: NA
d_gene: NA

CDR3nt: TGTGCCAGCAGCAAGGGACAGGGGTCCTACGAGCAGTACTTC
CDR3aa: CASSKGQGSYEQYF
v_gene: TRBV21-1
j_gene: TRBJ2-7
abundance: NA
d_gene: NA

CDR3nt: TGTGCCAGCAGCTTGACAGGGGGCGCAGATACGCAGTATTTT
CDR3aa: CASSLTGGADTQYF
v_gene: TRBV28
j_gene: TRBJ2-3
abundance: NA
d_gene: TRBD1

CDR3nt: TGTGCCTGGAGTGGCCCAAGGGCACCACGTAACGAGCAGTACTTC
CDR3aa: CAWSGPRAPRNEQYF
v_gene: TRBV30
j_gene: TRBJ2-7
abundance: once
d_gene: NA

CDR3nt: TGTGCCAGCAGCCCGACAGGTGGTTCCTACAATGAGCAGTTCTTC
CDR3aa: CASSPTGGSYNEQFF
v_gene: TRBV11-2
j_gene: TRBJ2-1
abundance: NA
d_gene: NA

CDR3nt: TGTGCCAGCAGCGCGTTCCAGGGTATGAACACTGAAGCTTTCTTT
CDR3aa: CASSAFQGMNTEAFF
v_gene: TRBV6-4
j_gene: TRBJ1-1
abundance: NA
d_gene: NA

CDR3nt: TGTGCCAGCAGCTTATCCCCGGACACAGATACGCAGTATTTT
CDR3aa: CASSLSPDTDTQYF
v_gene: TRBV11-3
j_gene: TRBJ2-3
abundance: NA
d_gene: NA

CDR3nt: TGTGCCAGCAGCTTCTCGGACAGGGCACAAGAGACCCAGTACTTC
CDR3aa: CASSFSDRAQETQYF
v_gene: TRBV11-1
j_gene: TRBJ2-5
abundance: once
d_gene: TRBD1

CDR3nt: TGTGCCAGCAGCTTAGGAGCAAACACTGAAGCTTTCTTT
CDR3aa: CASSLGANTEAFF
v_gene: TRBV7-2
j_gene: TRBJ1-1
abundance: once
d_gene: NA

CDR3nt: TGTGCCAGCAGCTCGACTCGGATGAACACTGAAGCTTTCTTT
CDR3aa: CASSSTRMNTEAFF
v_gene: TRBV7-9
j_gene: TRBJ1-1
abundance: NA
d_gene: NA

CDR3nt: TGTGCCACCAGTGACAACTTAGGGCCCCAGTACTTC
CDR3aa: CATSDNLGPQYF
v_gene: TRBV24-1
j_gene: TRBJ2-5
abundance: few
d_gene: NA

CDR3nt: TGTGCCAGCAGTTACCCCGGGACAGGTAACAATCAGCCCCAGCATTTT
CDR3aa: CASSYPGTGNNQPQHF
v_gene: TRBV6-6
j_gene: TRBJ1-5
abundance: NA
d_gene: TRBD1

CDR3nt: TGTGCCAGCAGCTTAATCGAGGGTGCGGATACGCAGTATTTT
CDR3aa: CASSLIEGADTQYF
v_gene: TRBV7-3
j_gene: TRBJ2-3
abundance: NA
d_gene: NA

CDR3nt: TGTGCCAGTAGTAGGGTGAGCTCTGGGGCCAACGTCCTGACTTTC
CDR3aa: CASSRVSSGANVLTF
v_gene: TRBV19
j_gene: TRBJ2-6
abundance: NA
d_gene: NA

CDR3nt: TGTGCCAGCAGCCTAGGACAGGGTGGGAACACTGAAGCTTTCTTT
CDR3aa: CASSLGQGGNTEAFF
v_gene: TRBV11-3
j_gene: TRBJ1-1
abundance: NA
d_gene: TRBD1

CDR3nt: TGTGCCAGCAGCCAAGATACAAACCCGGGACCGCACTCCTCCGAGCAGTACTTC
CDR3aa: CASSQDTNPGPHSSEQYF
v_gene: TRBV3-1/TRBV3-2
j_gene: TRBJ2-7
abundance: few
d_gene: NA